These 2 T cell receptor beta chains share one sample of origin, sequenced in a study of blood T cell repertoires in COVID-19. The method was immunoSEQ multiplex PCR; TCRdb's version includes in-frame clones alone and lacks a portion of them. The sample carries approximately 170,000 clones, approximately 85% recorded once. The source material was peripheral blood. The receptors were gathered from a man older than 75 with COVID-19, enrolled during active disease.

This chain uses TRBV19 with TRBJ1-2, with 8 positions matching TRBD1. Trimming at V came to 8 bases and at J to 4 bases, leaving 6 bases not matched to a gene. Germline V gene lookup returns CDR1 LNHDA and CDR2 SQIVND (reference sequence). This CDR3 has 13 amino acids. This chain's CDR3 is CASSDRESYGYTF. CDR3 nucleotides: TGTGCCAGTTCGGACAGGGAGTCCTATGGCTACACCTTC.

The gene calls are TRBV29-1 and TRBJ2-2; TRBD2 agrees at 7 bases. The CDR3 sequence is 14 residues long. The junction had 5 bases not matched to a gene; V was cut back by 3 bases and J by 4 bases. Germline loops: CDR1 SQVTM, CDR2 ANQGSEA. The CDR3 is CSVDLSGVTGELFF. The CDR3 coding sequence is TGCAGCGTTGATCTGAGCGGGGTCACCGGGGAGCTGTTTTTT.